The entry below gives a single TCR beta chain sequence along with its context. This sample was taken from a study of shared clonotypes between healthy human individuals. Sequencing was performed with immunoSEQ multiplex PCR; in TCRdb, only in-frame clones are kept and a portion is missing. The data hold about 1.5 million clones, with 95% to 99% observed a single time. Trimming removed 10 bases from V and 9 bases from J; junction bases left unmatched: 13. The CDR3 extends over 14 amino acids. Germline-derived CDR1 and CDR2 are ENHRY and SYGVKD. The rearrangement joins TRBV10-3 to TRBJ2-1, with TRBD1 matching 9 bases. This sequence was found in a man aged 30-40 years in good health. The material sequenced was naive CD4+ T cells sorted from blood. The subset denotes: CD45RA+ positively selected. CDR3 nucleotides: TGTGCCAGCCGAACCGGGACAGGGCAGAGTGAGCAGTTCTTC. This translates into CASRTGTGQSEQFF.